This T cell receptor beta chain comes out of a study of radiotherapy plus CTLA-4 blockade in lung cancer. For the study at large: Disease control was achieved by less than 40% of patients, and objective responses by 18%.

In this sample, this clone turned up a few times. This CDR3 has 15 residues. Germline V lookup: CDR1 MNHEY, CDR2 SVGAGI. V was clipped by 5 bases and J by 3 bases; unmatched bases: 7. Clones were sequenced by immunoSEQ multiplex PCR, and TCRdb holds only the in-frame ones, with some missing. The table has roughly 86,000 clones, around four fifths seen once; the top ten hold more than 0.65%. The receptor was derived from a human donor with non-small cell lung cancer who had stable disease on radiotherapy plus ipilimumab. V is TRBV6-5 and J is TRBJ1-3; 7 nucleotides agree with TRBD1. Material: peripheral blood, obtained from a patient treated with radiotherapy plus ipilimumab. The CDR3 reads CASSPTGASGNTIYF. The CDR3 nucleotides read TGTGCCAGCAGTCCCACAGGGGCGAGTGGAAACACCATATATTTT.